One and the same sample provided the 29 T cell receptor beta chains below, sequenced in a study of T cells in Graves' hyperthyroidism and ophthalmopathy. RNA transcripts were the template for amplifying TCR beta CDR3 regions. In the first-round RT-PCR of the TCR CDR3, the HTBI primer set was used. TCRdb independently ran MiXCR on the multiplex PCR reads; one entry per CDR3 protein. This sample has nearly 750,000 distinct CDR3 sequences, with around a third found just once. Sequenced sample: blood. The source of these receptors is a woman in her forties with Graves' hyperthyroidism.

This clonotype was detected only a few times. The chain recombines TRBV28 with TRBJ2-7; D not resolved. The V and J ends lost 4 bases and 5 bases respectively, with 9 bases between them. Per the germline V gene, CDR1 is MDHEN and CDR2 is SYDVKM. This CDR3 comprises 12 residues. In DNA, the CDR3 is TGTGCCAGCAGTTATCGGTCCGACGAGCAGTACTTC. This sequence encodes CASSYRSDEQYF.

This chain connects TRBV20-1 to TRBJ2-5; 7 nucleotides match TRBD2. V shed 6 bases and J 3 bases; nucleotides not matched to a gene: 7. This CDR3 comprises 13 residues. Germline CDR1 DFQATT, CDR2 SNEGSKA (reference sequence). The CDR3 DNA follows: TGCAGTGCCCTAAAAGCGGGGAAAGAGACCCAGTACTTC. Its translation is CSALKAGKETQYF.

The chain carries TRBV7-9 and TRBJ1-6, with D tentatively TRBD1 (5 bases). Germline V gene sequence: CDR1 SEHNR, CDR2 FQNEAQ (reference sequence). Trimming pared 5 bases from V and 7 bases from J, leaving 15 bases between. This CDR3 spans 15 amino acids. In DNA, the CDR3 is TGTGCCAGCAGCCCCCCCCCGGGGACCAATTCACCCCTCCACTTT. The encoded protein is CASSPPPGTNSPLHF.

This rearrangement joins TRBV19 to TRBJ1-2, with 10 positions matching TRBD1. The CDR3 extends over 16 amino acids. Trimming took 9 bases from V and 8 from J; bases not matched to a gene: 18. CDR1 is LNHDA and CDR2 is SQIVND in the germline V gene (reference sequence). This chain's CDR3 is CASSPLGRQGAGGYTF. The DNA for the CDR3 is TGTGCCAGCAGTCCACTGGGCAGACAGGGGGCTGGGGGCTACACCTTC.

V is TRBV18 and J is TRBJ1-3, with a possible D match to TRBD1 (5 bases). Trimming shortened V by 3 bases and J by 0 bases, and 12 bases separated the two germline ends. This CDR3 contains 16 residues. From germline, CDR1 is KGHSH and CDR2 LQKENI. The CDR3 sequence: CASSPAQADSGNTIYF. For the CDR3, the DNA is TGTGCCAGCTCACCGGCACAGGCTGACTCTGGAAACACCATATATTTT.

Comments on this clonotype: This may come from a read error, since a much larger clone is one base off. The chain is built from TRBV2 and TRBJ2-5; D may be TRBD2 (6 bases). Germline V gene lookup returns CDR1 SNHLY and CDR2 FYNNEI. Trimming stripped 6 bases from V and 4 bases from J, with 18 bases between. The CDR3 is made up of 15 amino acids. Here the CDR3 reads CASRGSGGQLETQYF. The CDR3 coding sequence is TGTGCCAGCAGGGGGAGTGGAGGGCAGCTAGAGACCCAGTACTTC.

Note on this clonotype: This could be a read error, since a much larger clone is one nucleotide away. The gene calls are TRBV7-9 and TRBJ2-2; D is undetermined. This CDR3 contains 14 residues. Germline V gives CDR1 SEHNR, CDR2 FQNEAQ (reference sequence). The CDR3 sequence: CASSFRTNAGELFF. The CDR3 coding sequence is TGTGCCAGCAGCTTCCGTACGAACGCCGGGGAGCTGTTTTTT.

This clonotype was detected only a few times. This chain uses TRBV7-9 with TRBJ2-5; 9 bases line up with TRBD2. The germline V gene has CDR1 SEHNR and CDR2 FQNEAQ (reference sequence). This CDR3 spans 17 amino acids. V dropped 2 bases and J dropped 1; count of bases not matched to a gene: 8. CDR3 residues: CASSLSRAGGIQETQYF. DNA for the CDR3: TGTGCCAGCAGCTTATCTCGCGCGGGGGGGATCCAAGAGACCCAGTACTTC.

This clonotype was seen a few times. It may be a read error: a sequence one base away is much more abundant. The gene calls are TRBV20-1 and TRBJ2-5; the match to TRBD1 covers 8 bases. This CDR3 has 13 amino acids. V dropped 3 bases and J dropped 3; count of bases not matched to a gene: 3. Germline-derived CDR1 and CDR2 are DFQATT and SNEGSKA (reference sequence). CDR3 sequence: CSASRTGKETQYF. The CDR3 region has the DNA TGCAGTGCTAGCCGGACAGGGAAAGAGACCCAGTACTTC.

This clonotype has more than one count but fewer than ten. The chain recombines TRBV5-6 with TRBJ1-3; 10 bases are shared with TRBD1. The CDR3 loop spans 15 amino acids. V dropped 4 bases and J dropped 4; count of bases not matched to a gene: 5. The V gene's germline CDR1 is SGHDT and CDR2 YYEEEE. CDR3 amino acids: CASSPGTGVGNTIYF. CDR3 bases: TGTGCCAGCAGCCCCGGGACAGGGGTCGGAAACACCATATATTTT.

The chain carries TRBV19 and TRBJ1-5; TRBD1 might be the D (6 bases). Germline V gives CDR1 LNHDA, CDR2 SQIVND (reference sequence). V was pared by 1 base and J by 4 bases, with 14 bases between. The CDR3 extends over 16 amino acids. In DNA, the CDR3 is TGTGCCAGTAGTATAGGTCGAGGGGGAGGTAATCAGCCCCAGCATTTT. This translates into CASSIGRGGGNQPQHF.

This clonotype was detected many times. V usage is TRBV7-2 and J usage is TRBJ1-2; D gene unclear. CDR1 and CDR2 (germline): SGHTA, FQGNSA. V dropped 5 bases and J dropped 6 bases, with 16 bases sitting between them. The CDR3 totals 14 residues. The CDR3 coding sequence is TGTGCCAGCAGCCGTGTTACACAAGGAGATGGCTACACCTTC. It specifies CASSRVTQGDGYTF.

As concerns this clonotype: A much larger clone is a single base away; this may be a read error. This chain joins TRBV19 and TRBJ2-7; D is tentatively TRBD1 or TRBD2 (5 bases each). The CDR3 runs to 14 residues. V was cut by 4 bases and J by 4 bases, with 14 bases left in between. Per the germline V gene, CDR1 is LNHDA and CDR2 is SQIVND (reference sequence). The CDR3 DNA sequence: TGTGCCAGTAGTACGGGACGACGGGAATACGAGCAGTACTTC. Its protein product is CASSTGRREYEQYF.

In its sample, this clonotype was seen a few times. The genes are TRBV27 and TRBJ2-7, with D unclear. This CDR3 is built from 14 residues. Germline loops: CDR1 MNHEY, CDR2 SMNVEV (reference sequence). Trimming removed 1 base at V and 4 bases at J, with 11 bases between. The CDR3 sequence: CASSLWNGEYEQYF. Here the CDR3 DNA reads TGTGCCAGCAGTTTATGGAACGGAGAATACGAGCAGTACTTC.

This clonotype was picked up a small number of times. This chain uses TRBV7-9 with TRBJ1-2; D is possibly TRBD1 (5 bases). The germline V and J ends were trimmed by 5 bases and 6 bases, with 22 bases remaining between them. Germline-derived CDR1 and CDR2 are SEHNR and FQNEAQ (reference sequence). This CDR3 spans 16 amino acids. The CDR3 region is CASSGLTGLLGDGYTF. In DNA form, the CDR3 reads TGTGCCAGCAGCGGTTTAACGGGACTCCTAGGCGATGGCTACACCTTC.

This clonotype was detected a few times. J is TRBJ1-5 and V is TRBV19; TRBD1 aligns across 12 bases. Germline assignment: CDR1 LNHDA and CDR2 SQIVND (reference sequence). There are 18 residues in the CDR3. V was pared by 6 bases and J by 0 bases, with 9 bases of the junction left unmatched. The CDR3 bases are TGTGCCAGTAGAATAAGCCGGGACAGGGGGCATAGCAATCAGCCCCAGCATTTT. This gives the protein CASRISRDRGHSNQPQHF.

This clonotype was recorded many times. This sequence joins TRBV10-3 and TRBJ1-1, with 9 bases identical to TRBD1. Germline V gene data show CDR1 as ENHRY and CDR2 as SYGVKD. The CDR3 runs to 15 residues. V was clipped by 2 bases and J by 4 bases; unmatched bases: 5. The DNA for the CDR3 is TGTGCCATCAGTGAGGCGGGACAGGGAGGCACTGAAGCTTTCTTT. Protein: CAISEAGQGGTEAFF.

This chain links TRBV9 with TRBJ1-6, with D possibly TRBD1 on 5 matching bases. The CDR3 runs to 13 residues. Germline loops: CDR1 SGDLS, CDR2 YYNGEE. V lost 7 bases, J lost 7 bases, and 12 bases lay in between. The CDR3 here is CASGGRGNSPLHF. As DNA, the CDR3 is TGTGCCAGCGGGGGACGGGGAAATTCACCCCTCCACTTT.

The J gene is TRBJ1-3, the V gene TRBV19; D remains ambiguous. Trimming removed 11 bases from V and 2 bases from J, with 10 bases in between. The CDR3 consists of 12 residues. Germline CDR1 reads LNHDA; CDR2 reads SQIVND (reference sequence). CDR3 in DNA: TGTGCCCTCGGATGGACTGGAAACACCATATATTTT. Translating it yields CALGWTGNTIYF.

This clonotype was picked up a small number of times. The chain combines TRBV11-2 with TRBJ2-7, with a possible D match to TRBD1 (6 bases). The CDR3 is 12 amino acids. Germline CDR1 is SGHAT and CDR2 is FQNNGV. V was clipped by 5 bases and J by 7 bases, with 12 bases between them. The CDR3 is CASSRTVEEQYF. Written as DNA, the CDR3 is TGTGCCAGCAGCCGGACAGTCGAGGAGCAGTACTTC. Supplemented by reference TRBV11-2 and TRBJ2-7, the full variable domain reads EAGVAQSPRYKIIEKRQSVAFWCNPISGHATLYWYQQILGQGPKLLIQFQNNGVVDDSQLPKDRFSAERLKGVDSTLKIQPAKLEDSAVYLCASSRTVEEQYFGPGTRLTVT.

The gene calls are TRBV2 and TRBJ1-1; possible D gene TRBD1, 5 bases. V dropped 2 bases and J dropped 4 bases, with 11 bases sitting between them. The CDR3 loop spans 14 amino acids. Germline CDR1 and CDR2: SNHLY and FYNNEI. As DNA, the CDR3 is TGTGCCAGCAGTGAATGGGGGTGGGGCACTGAAGCTTTCTTT. Residues: CASSEWGWGTEAFF.

This clonotype was detected many times. V usage is TRBV10-2 and J usage is TRBJ1-2, with unresolved D. The V end was cut by 5 bases, the J end by 0 bases, with 13 bases between. The CDR3 has 15 residues. Looked up from germline, CDR1 is WSHSY and CDR2 is SAAADI. The CDR3 sequence: CASSNLGTANYGYTF. The CDR3 DNA follows: TGCGCCAGCAGTAACCTCGGCACAGCTAACTATGGCTACACCTTC.

This clonotype was seen only a few times. V gene TRBV7-9 combines with J gene TRBJ1-6; the match to TRBD1 covers 7 bases. The germline gives CDR1 SEHNR, CDR2 FQNEAQ (reference sequence). This CDR3 is 16 amino acids long. The V segment lost 3 bases and the J segment 7 bases; nucleotides outside the gene matches: 9. This CDR3 is CASSFGQALLNSPLHF. The CDR3 nucleotides are TGTGCCAGCAGCTTCGGACAGGCCCTTCTAAATTCACCCCTCCACTTT.

This clonotype showed up many times. Written as DNA, the CDR3 is TGTGCCACCAGCAGAGATCTATTCTCGGGCAGAGGAAACTATGGCTACACCTTC. Encoded protein: CATSRDLFSGRGNYGYTF. The V and J genes are TRBV15 and TRBJ1-2, with unresolved D. Trimming pared 0 bases from V and 2 bases from J, leaving 19 bases between. The CDR3 consists of 18 residues. Germline loops: CDR1 LNHNV, CDR2 YYDKDF (reference sequence).

This clonotype was seen only once. The germline gene is not matched at one end of the junction; a read error may be the cause. This chain connects TRBV13 to TRBJ1-5; D gene uncertain. This CDR3 region has 14 residues. In germline, CDR1 is PRHDT, CDR2 FYEKMQ (reference sequence). The DNA of the CDR3 is TGTGCCAGCAGGAGTAGGTATAGCAATCAGCTCCAGCATTTT. Protein product: CASRSRYSNQLQHF.

The chain is built from TRBV19 and TRBJ1-5; D perhaps matches TRBD1 (6 bases). V was shortened by 0 bases and J by 0 bases, with 9 bases between the two germline ends. The CDR3 has 16 amino acids. Germline CDR1 reads LNHDA; CDR2 reads SQIVND (reference sequence). Written as DNA, the CDR3 is TGTGCCAGTAGTATAGATAGGACAGATAGCAATCAGCCCCAGCATTTT. Its protein is CASSIDRTDSNQPQHF.

J is TRBJ1-6 and V is TRBV6-5; D not resolved. The CDR3 loop spans 15 amino acids. Germline V gene sequence: CDR1 MNHEY, CDR2 SVGAGI. The ends were cut back, 3 bases at V and 9 bases at J, with 15 bases in the middle. CDR3 amino acids: CASSYSPTSTSPLHF. CDR3 in DNA: TGTGCCAGCAGTTATTCTCCCACATCTACTTCACCCCTCCACTTT.

This chain links TRBV12-3 or TRBV12-4 with TRBJ2-5; possible D gene TRBD2, 7 bases. The CDR3 sequence is 15 residues long. Trimming left V 5 bases short and J 1 base short, with 14 bases between. The CDR3 DNA sequence: TGTGCCAGCAGTCAGTTTGGGGGGGCCCAAGAGACCCAGTACTTC. As protein: CASSQFGGAQETQYF.

Many counts were recorded for this clonotype. The chain joins TRBV7-9 to TRBJ1-5; D possibly corresponds to TRBD1 (5 bases). V lost 0 bases to trimming and J lost 13 bases, with 13 bases between them. CDR3 length equals 13 residues. Germline V lookup: CDR1 SEHNR, CDR2 FQNEAQ (reference sequence). This chain's CDR3 is CASSLAGGGRQHF. The CDR3 DNA reads TGTGCCAGCAGCTTAGCGGGGGGGGGAAGGCAGCATTTT.